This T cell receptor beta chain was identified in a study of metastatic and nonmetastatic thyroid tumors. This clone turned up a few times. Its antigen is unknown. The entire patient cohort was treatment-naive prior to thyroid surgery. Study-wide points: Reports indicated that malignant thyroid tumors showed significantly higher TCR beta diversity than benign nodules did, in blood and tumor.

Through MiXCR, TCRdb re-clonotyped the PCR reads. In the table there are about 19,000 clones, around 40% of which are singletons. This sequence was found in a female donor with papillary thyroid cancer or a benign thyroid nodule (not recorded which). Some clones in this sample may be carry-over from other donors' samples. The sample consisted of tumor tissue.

The CDR3 reads CASSPGWNEQFF. The CDR3 DNA follows: TGTGCCAGCAGCCCAGGGTGGAATGAGCAGTTCTTC. The genes are TRBV7-3 and TRBJ2-1; tentative D call: TRBD1 (5 bases). The V and J ends lost 5 bases and 7 bases respectively, with 9 bases between them. The CDR3 is 12 residues long. Per germline, CDR1 SGHTA and CDR2 FQGTGA.